This T cell receptor beta chain stems from a study of blood T cells in healthy people across ages. This clonotype was observed a few times. Germline CDR1 reads DFQATT; CDR2 reads SNEGSKA (reference sequence). V was pared by 0 bases and J by 2 bases, with 14 bases of the junction left unmatched. This CDR3 spans 18 amino acids. A sample-barcoded 5' primer and a J-beta primer mix were used in a second PCR of roughly 6 to 12 cycles. TCRdb re-analysed the 5' RACE reads in MiXCR, keeping a single row per CDR3 protein. The sample records some 890,000 distinct CDR3 sequences, 29% being singletons. The same sample was also studied in work on T cells of mothers and their children.

The material sequenced was blood. The rearrangement links TRBV20-1 to TRBJ2-7; 9 bases line up with TRBD1. This TCR was recovered from a woman aged 35 to 49 in good health. CDR3 sequence reads: CSARDRVGTGKSPYEQYF. The CDR3 DNA is TGCAGTGCTAGAGATCGGGTGGGGACAGGGAAGAGCCCCTACGAGCAGTACTTC.